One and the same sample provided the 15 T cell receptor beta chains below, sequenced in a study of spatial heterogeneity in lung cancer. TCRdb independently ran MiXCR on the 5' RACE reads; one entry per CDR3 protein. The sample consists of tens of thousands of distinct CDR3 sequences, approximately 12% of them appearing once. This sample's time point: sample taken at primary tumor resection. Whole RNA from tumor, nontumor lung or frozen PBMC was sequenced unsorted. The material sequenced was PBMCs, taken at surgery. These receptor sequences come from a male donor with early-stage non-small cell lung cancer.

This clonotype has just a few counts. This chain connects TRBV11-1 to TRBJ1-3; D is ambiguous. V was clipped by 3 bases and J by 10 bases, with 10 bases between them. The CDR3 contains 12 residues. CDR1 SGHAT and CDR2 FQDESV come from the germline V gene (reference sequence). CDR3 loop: CASSFVPGTIYF. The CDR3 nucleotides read TGTGCCAGCAGCTTCGTGCCCGGAACCATATATTTT.

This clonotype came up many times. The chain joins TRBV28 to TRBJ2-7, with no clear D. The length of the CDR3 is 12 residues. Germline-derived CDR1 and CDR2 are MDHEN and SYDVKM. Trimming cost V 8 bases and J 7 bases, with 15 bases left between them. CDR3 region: CASRALLGEQYF. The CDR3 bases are TGTGCCAGCCGCGCCCTTTTGGGAGAGCAGTACTTC.

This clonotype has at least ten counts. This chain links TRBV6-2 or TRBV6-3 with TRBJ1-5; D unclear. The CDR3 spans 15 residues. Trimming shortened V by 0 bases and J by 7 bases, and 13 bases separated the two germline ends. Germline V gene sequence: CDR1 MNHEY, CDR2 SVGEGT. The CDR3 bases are TGTGCCAGCAGTTACTCGAGTTTGGGCGTCCAGCCCCAGCATTTT. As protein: CASSYSSLGVQPQHF.

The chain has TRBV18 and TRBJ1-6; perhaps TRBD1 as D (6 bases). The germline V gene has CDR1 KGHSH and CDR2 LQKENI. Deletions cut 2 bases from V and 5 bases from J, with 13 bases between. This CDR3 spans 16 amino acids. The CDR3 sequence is CASSPRGKVDNSPLHF. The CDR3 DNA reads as TGTGCCAGCTCACCAAGGGGGAAGGTAGATAATTCACCCCTCCACTTT.

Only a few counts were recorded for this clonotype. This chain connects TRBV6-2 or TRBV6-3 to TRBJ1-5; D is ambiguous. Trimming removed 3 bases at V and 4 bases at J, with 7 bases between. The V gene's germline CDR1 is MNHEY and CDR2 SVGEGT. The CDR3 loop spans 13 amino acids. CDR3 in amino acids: CASSYIGNQPQHF. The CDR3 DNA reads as TGTGCCAGCAGTTATATCGGGAATCAGCCCCAGCATTTT.

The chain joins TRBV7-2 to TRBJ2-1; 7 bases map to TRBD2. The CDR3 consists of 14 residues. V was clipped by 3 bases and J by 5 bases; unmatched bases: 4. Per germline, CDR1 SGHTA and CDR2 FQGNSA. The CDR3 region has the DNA TGTGCCAGCAGCTTTGGCGGGAGTGACAATGAGCAGTTCTTC. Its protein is CASSFGGSDNEQFF.

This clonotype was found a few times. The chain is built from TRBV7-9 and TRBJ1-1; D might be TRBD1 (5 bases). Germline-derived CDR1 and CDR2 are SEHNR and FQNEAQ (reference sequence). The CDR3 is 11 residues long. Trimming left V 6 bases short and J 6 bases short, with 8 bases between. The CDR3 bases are TGTGCCAGCAGGTCAGGGTCTGAAGCTTTCTTT. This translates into CASRSGSEAFF. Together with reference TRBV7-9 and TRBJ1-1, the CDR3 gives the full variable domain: DTGVSQNPRHKITKRGQNVTFRCDPISEHNRLYWYRQTLGQGPEFLTYFQNEAQLEKSRLLSDRFSAERPKGSFSTLEIQRTEQGDSAMYLCASRSGSEAFFGQGTRLTVV.

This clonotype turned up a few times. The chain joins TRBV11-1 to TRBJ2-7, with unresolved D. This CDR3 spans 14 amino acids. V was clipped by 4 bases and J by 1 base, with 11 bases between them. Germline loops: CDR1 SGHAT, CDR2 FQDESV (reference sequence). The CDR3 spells CASSSGTMSYEQYF. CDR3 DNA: TGTGCCAGCAGCTCGGGTACAATGTCCTACGAGCAGTACTTC. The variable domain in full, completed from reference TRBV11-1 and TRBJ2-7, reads EAEVAQSPRYKITEKSQAVAFWCDPISGHATLYWYRQILGQGPELLVQFQDESVVDDSQLPKDRFSAERLKGVDSTLKIQPAELGDSAMYLCASSSGTMSYEQYFGPGTRLTVT.

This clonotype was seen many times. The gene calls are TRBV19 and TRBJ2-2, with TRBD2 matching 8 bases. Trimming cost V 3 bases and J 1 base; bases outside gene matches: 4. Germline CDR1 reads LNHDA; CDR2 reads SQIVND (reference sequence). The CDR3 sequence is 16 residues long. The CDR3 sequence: CASSILLAENTGELFF. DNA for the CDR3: TGTGCCAGTAGTATTTTACTAGCGGAGAACACCGGGGAGCTGTTTTTT.

The CDR3 coding sequence is TGTGCCACCAGTGACAGGGAAGCAAACATTCAGTACTTC. Encoded protein: CATSDREANIQYF. The chain couples TRBV24-1 to TRBJ2-4; D possibly corresponds to TRBD1 (5 bases). Germline V CDR1 and CDR2: KGHDR, SFDVKD. This CDR3 has 13 residues. The V and J ends lost 4 bases and 6 bases respectively, with 9 bases between them.

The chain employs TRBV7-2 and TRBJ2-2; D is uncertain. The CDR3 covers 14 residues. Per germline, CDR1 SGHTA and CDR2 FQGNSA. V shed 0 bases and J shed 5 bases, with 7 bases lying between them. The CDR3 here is CASSLALGTGELFF. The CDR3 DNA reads TGTGCCAGCAGCTTAGCGCTGGGAACCGGGGAGCTGTTTTTT.

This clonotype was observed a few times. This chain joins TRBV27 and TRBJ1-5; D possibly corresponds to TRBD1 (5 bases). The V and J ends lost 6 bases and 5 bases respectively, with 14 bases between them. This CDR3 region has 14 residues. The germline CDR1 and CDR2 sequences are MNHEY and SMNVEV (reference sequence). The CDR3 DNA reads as TGTGCCAGCAGCCCCAGGGCGTCCCATCAGCCCCAGCATTTT. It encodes CASSPRASHQPQHF.

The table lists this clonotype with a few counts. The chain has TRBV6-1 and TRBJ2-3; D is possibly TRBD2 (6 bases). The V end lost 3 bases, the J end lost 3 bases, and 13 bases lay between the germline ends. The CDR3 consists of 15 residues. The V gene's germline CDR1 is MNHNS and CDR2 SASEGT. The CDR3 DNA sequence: TGTGCCAGCAGTGAGGGTGCGGGGCGGACAGATACGCAGTATTTT. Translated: CASSEGAGRTDTQYF.

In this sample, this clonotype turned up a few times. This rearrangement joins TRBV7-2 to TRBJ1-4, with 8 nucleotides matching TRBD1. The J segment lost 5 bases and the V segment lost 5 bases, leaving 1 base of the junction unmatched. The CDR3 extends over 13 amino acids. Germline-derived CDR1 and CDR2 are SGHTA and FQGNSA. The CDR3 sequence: CASSRDRNEKLFF. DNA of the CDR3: TGTGCCAGCAGCCGGGACAGGAATGAAAAACTGTTTTTT.

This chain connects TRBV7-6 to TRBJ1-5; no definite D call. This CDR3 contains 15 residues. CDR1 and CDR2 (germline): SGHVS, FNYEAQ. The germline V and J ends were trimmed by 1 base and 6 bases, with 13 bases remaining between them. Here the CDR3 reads CASSLGTEPTQPQHF. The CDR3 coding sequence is TGTGCCAGCAGCTTAGGGACGGAGCCCACTCAGCCCCAGCATTTT.